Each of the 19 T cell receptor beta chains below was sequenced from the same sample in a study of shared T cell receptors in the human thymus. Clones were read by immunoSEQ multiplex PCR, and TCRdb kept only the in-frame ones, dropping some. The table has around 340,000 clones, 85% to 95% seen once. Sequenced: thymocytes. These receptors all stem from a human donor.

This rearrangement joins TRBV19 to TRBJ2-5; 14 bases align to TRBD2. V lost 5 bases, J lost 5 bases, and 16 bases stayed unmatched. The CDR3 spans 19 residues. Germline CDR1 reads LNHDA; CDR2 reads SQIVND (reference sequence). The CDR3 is CASSHMAGLAGGEGETQYF. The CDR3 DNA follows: TGTGCCAGTAGTCATATGGCAGGACTAGCGGGAGGAGAGGGGGAGACCCAGTACTTC. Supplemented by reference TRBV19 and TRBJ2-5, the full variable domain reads DGGITQSPKYLFRKEGQNVTLSCEQNLNHDAMYWYRQDPGQGLRLIYYSQIVNDFQKGDIAEGYSVSREKKESFPLTVTSAQKNPTAFYLCASSHMAGLAGGEGETQYFGPGTRLLVL.

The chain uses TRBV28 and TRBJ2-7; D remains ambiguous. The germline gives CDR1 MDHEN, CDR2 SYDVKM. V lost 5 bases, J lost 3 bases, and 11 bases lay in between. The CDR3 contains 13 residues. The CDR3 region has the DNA TGTGCCAGCAGTCTGGCCGATAACTACGAGCAGTACTTC. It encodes CASSLADNYEQYF.

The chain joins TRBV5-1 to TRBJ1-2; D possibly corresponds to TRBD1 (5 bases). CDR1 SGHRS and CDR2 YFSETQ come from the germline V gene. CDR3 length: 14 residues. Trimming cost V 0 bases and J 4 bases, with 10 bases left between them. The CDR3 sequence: CASSLGAGTYGYTF. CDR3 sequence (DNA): TGCGCCAGCAGCTTGGGTGCAGGGACCTATGGCTACACCTTC.

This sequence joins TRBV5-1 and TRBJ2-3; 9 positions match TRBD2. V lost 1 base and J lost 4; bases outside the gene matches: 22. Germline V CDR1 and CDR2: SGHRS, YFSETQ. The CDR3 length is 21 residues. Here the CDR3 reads CASSLPTSLAGRARKPDTQYF. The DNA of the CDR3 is TGCGCCAGCAGCTTGCCCACGTCACTAGCGGGCCGGGCTCGGAAGCCAGATACGCAGTATTTT.

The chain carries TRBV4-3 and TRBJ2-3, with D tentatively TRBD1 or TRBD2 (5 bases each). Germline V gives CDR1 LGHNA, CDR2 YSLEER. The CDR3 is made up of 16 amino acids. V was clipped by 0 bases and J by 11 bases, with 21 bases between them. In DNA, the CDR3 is TGCGCCAGCAGCCAAGATCATTTTGTCGGGGCCTGGATGCAGTATTTT. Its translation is CASSQDHFVGAWMQYF.

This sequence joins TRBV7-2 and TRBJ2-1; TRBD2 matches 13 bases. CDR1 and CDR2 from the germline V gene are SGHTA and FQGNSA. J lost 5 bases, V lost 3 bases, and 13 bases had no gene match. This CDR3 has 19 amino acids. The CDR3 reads CASSFPGTSGEAGDNEQFF. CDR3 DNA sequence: TGTGCCAGCAGCTTTCCCGGGACTAGCGGGGAGGCAGGCGACAATGAGCAGTTCTTC.

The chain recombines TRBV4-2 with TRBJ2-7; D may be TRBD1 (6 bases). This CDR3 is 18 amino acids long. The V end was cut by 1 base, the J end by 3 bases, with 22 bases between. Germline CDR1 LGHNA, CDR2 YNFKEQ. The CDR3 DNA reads TGTGCCAGCAGCCAAGGGGCCTGGGACACGAGAACTCACTACGAGCAGTACTTC. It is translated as CASSQGAWDTRTHYEQYF.

The CDR3 here is CASSTRSGSEFF. DNA for the CDR3: TGTGCCAGTAGTACCCGTAGCGGGAGCGAGTTCTTC. The chain joins TRBV19 to TRBJ2-1; 9 positions match TRBD2. Germline assignment: CDR1 LNHDA and CDR2 SQIVND (reference sequence). Unmatched junction bases numbered 6, after V lost 4 bases and J lost 14 bases. The CDR3 length is 12 residues.

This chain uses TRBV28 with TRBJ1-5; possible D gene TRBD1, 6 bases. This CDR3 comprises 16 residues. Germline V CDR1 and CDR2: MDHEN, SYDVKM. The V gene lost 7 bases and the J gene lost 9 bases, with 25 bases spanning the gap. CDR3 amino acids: CASTTGVDSLLGPQHF. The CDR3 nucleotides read TGTGCCAGCACCACCGGCGTGGACAGTCTTCTTGGGCCCCAGCATTTT.

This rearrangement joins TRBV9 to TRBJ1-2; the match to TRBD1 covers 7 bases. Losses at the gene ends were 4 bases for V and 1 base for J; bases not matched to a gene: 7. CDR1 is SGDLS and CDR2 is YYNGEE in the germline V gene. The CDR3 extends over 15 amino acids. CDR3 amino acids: CASSQRTGINYGYTF. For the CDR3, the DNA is TGTGCCAGCAGCCAACGGACAGGAATTAACTATGGCTACACCTTC.

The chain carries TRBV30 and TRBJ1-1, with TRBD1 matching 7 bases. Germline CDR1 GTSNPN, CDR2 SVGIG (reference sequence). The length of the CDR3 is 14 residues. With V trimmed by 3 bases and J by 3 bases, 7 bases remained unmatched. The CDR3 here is CAWRQYRGHTEAFF. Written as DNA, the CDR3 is TGTGCCTGGAGACAATACAGGGGACACACTGAAGCTTTCTTT.

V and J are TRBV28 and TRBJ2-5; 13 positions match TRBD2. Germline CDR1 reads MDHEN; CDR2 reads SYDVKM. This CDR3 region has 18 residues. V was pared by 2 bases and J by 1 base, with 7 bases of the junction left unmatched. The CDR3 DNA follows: TGTGCCAGCAGTTTACCCCCCGGACTAGCGGGGGCCCAAGAGACCCAGTACTTC. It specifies CASSLPPGLAGAQETQYF. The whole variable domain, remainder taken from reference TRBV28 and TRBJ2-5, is DVKVTQSSRYLVKRTGEKVFLECVQDMDHENMFWYRQDPGLGLRLIYFSYDVKMKEKGDIPEGYSVSREKKERFSLILESASTNQTSMYLCASSLPPGLAGAQETQYFGPGTRLLVL.

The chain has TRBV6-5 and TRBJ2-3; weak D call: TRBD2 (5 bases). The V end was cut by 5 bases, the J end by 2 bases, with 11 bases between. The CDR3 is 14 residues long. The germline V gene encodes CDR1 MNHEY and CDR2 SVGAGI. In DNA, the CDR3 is TGTGCCAGCAGTCCCTTCGGGGTCACAGATACGCAGTATTTT. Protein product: CASSPFGVTDTQYF.

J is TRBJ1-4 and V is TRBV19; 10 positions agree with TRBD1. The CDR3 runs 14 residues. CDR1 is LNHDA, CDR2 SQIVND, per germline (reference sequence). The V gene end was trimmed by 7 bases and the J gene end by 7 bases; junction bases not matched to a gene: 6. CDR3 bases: TGTGCCAGTACCCCGGACAGGGGGGGTGAAAAACTGTTTTTT. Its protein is CASTPDRGGEKLFF.

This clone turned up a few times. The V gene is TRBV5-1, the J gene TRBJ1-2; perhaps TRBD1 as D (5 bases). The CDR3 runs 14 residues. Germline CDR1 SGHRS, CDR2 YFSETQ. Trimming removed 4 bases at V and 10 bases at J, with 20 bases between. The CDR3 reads CASSRMGLSWDYTF. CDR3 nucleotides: TGCGCCAGCAGCCGTATGGGGCTCTCCTGGGACTACACCTTC. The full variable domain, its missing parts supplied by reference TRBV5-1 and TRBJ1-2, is KAGVTQTPRYLIKTRGQQVTLSCSPISGHRSVSWYQQTPGQGLQFLFEYFSETQRNKGNFPGRFSGRQFSNSRSEMNVSTLELGDSALYLCASSRMGLSWDYTFGSGTRLTVV.

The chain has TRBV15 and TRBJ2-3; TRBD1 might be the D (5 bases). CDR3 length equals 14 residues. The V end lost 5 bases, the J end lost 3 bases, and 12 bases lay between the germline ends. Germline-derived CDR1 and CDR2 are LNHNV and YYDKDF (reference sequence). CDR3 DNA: TGTGCCACCAGCTCTTCACAGGAAACAGATACGCAGTATTTT. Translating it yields CATSSSQETDTQYF.

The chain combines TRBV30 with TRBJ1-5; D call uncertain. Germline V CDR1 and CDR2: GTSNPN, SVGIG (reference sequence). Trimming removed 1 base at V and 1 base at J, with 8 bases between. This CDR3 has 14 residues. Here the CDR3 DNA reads TGTGCCTGGAGTGAAAAGATAAGCAATCAGCCCCAGCATTTT. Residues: CAWSEKISNQPQHF.

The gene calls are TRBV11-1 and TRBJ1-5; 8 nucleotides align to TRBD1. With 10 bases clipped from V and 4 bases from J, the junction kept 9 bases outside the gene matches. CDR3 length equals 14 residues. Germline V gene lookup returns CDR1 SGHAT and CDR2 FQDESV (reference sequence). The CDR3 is CATIHGDRNQPQHF. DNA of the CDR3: TGTGCCACAATACATGGGGACAGGAATCAGCCCCAGCATTTT.

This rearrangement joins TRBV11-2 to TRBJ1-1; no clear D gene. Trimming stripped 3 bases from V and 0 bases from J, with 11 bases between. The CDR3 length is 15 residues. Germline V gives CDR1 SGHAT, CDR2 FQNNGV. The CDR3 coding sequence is TGTGCCAGCAGCTTGGTCGTCGGAATGAACACTGAAGCTTTCTTT. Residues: CASSLVVGMNTEAFF.